The 4 T cell receptor beta chains reported below all come from one sample, sequenced in a study of T cell repertoires in cytomegalovirus infection. These receptors have no known antigen. TCRdb reprocessed the reads via MiXCR and lists one record per CDR3 protein. The sample shows roughly 920,000 distinct CDR3 sequences, around 30% of them seen only once. The sample consisted of cultured CD8+ T cells from PBMCs, taken from culture after CMV antigen stimulation. The receptors were gathered from a human donor in good health (CMV status not recorded). Some clones in this sample may be carry-over from other donors' samples.

Points on this clonotype: Germline and junction disagree at one end, which may indicate a read error. The CDR3 loop is CASSLEDRAPYNEQFF. The CDR3 DNA is TGCGCCAGTAGCTTGGAGGACAGGGCACCCTACAATGAGCAGTTCTTC. The rearrangement uses TRBV5-1 and TRBJ2-1, with TRBD1 matching 8 bases. This CDR3 spans 16 amino acids. Germline CDR1 and CDR2: SGHRS and YFSETQ.

This clonotype was picked up a small number of times. V is TRBV27 and J is TRBJ1-5, with D possibly being TRBD1 (5 bases). The CDR3 covers 14 residues. Trimming removed 6 bases from V and 3 bases from J, with 12 bases in between. CDR1 is MNHEY, CDR2 SMNVEV, per germline (reference sequence). CDR3 amino acids: CASRPGRINQPQHF. The CDR3 region has the DNA TGTGCCAGCAGGCCGGGACGGATCAATCAGCCCCAGCATTTT.

Points on this clonotype: A junction boundary mismatches the germline segment, possibly from a read error. This chain joins TRBV7-9 and TRBJ2-5; TRBD2 is a possible D gene (7 bases). CDR3 size: 13 residues. The germline gives CDR1 SEHNR, CDR2 FQNEAQ (reference sequence). The CDR3 DNA is TGTGTCAGCAGCCTAGGGGGGGACGAGACCCAGTACTTC. It encodes CVSSLGGDETQYF.

The chain is built from TRBV10-3 and TRBJ1-2, with D maybe TRBD1 (6 bases). CDR3 length: 14 residues. V was cut by 2 bases and J by 3 bases, with 10 bases left in between. Germline V lookup: CDR1 ENHRY, CDR2 SYGVKD. CDR3 amino acids: CAISEADSDYGYTF. DNA of the CDR3: TGTGCCATCAGTGAGGCGGACAGTGACTATGGCTACACCTTC.